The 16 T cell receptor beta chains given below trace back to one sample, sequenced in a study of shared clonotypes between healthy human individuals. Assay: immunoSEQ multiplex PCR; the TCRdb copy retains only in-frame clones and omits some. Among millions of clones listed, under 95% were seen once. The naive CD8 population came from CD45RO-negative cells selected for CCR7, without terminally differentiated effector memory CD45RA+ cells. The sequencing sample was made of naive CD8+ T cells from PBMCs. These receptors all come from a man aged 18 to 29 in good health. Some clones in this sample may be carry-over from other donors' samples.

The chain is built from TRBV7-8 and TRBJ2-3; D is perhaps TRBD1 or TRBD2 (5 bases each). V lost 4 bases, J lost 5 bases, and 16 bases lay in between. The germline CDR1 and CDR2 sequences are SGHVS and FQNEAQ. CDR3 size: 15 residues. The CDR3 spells CASSWGLGLEDTQYF. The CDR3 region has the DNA TGTGCCAGCAGCTGGGGCTTAGGACTGGAAGATACGCAGTATTTT.

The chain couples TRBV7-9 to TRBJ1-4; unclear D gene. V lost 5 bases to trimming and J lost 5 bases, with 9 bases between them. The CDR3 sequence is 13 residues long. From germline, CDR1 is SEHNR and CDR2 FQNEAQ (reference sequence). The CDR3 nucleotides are TGTGCCAGCAGCGCTCATAAAAATGAAAAACTGTTTTTT. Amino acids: CASSAHKNEKLFF.

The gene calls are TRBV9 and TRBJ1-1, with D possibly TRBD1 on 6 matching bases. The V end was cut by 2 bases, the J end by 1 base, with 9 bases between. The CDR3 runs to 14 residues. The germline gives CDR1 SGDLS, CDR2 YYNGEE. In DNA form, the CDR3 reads TGTGCCAGCAGCGTCCAGGGGTGGAACACTGAAGCTTTCTTT. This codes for CASSVQGWNTEAFF.

CDR3 amino acids: CASSLGQGVYEQYF. For the CDR3, the DNA is TGTGCCAGCAGCTTAGGACAGGGGGTGTACGAGCAGTACTTC. The chain carries TRBV5-8 and TRBJ2-7; 10 positions agree with TRBD1. The V gene's germline CDR1 is SGHTS and CDR2 YDEGEE. CDR3 length: 14 amino acids. V shed 2 bases and J 4 bases; nucleotides not matched to a gene: 3.

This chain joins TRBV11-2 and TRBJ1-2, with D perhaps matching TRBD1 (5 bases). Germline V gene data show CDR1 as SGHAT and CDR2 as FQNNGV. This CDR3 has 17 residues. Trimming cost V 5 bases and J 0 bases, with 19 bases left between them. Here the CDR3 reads CASSLEGRQGANYGYTF. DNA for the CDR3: TGTGCCAGCAGCCTCGAGGGGCGGCAGGGAGCTAACTATGGCTACACCTTC.

The CDR3 DNA reads TGTGCCAGCAGTCGACTAGCGGGAGGGCCTAGGACGCAGTATTTT. Translated: CASSRLAGGPRTQYF. The gene calls are TRBV2 and TRBJ2-3, with 14 bases matching TRBD2. Germline V gene data show CDR1 as SNHLY and CDR2 as FYNNEI. This CDR3 has 15 amino acids. Germline trimming cut 5 bases from V and 9 bases from J; bases unmatched to any gene: 7.

In nucleotides, the CDR3 is TGTGCCAGCCACGCCTTAGCGGAGAGGAGCTTGTTCTTC. It is translated as CASHALAERSLFF. The rearrangement joins TRBV11-2 to TRBJ2-1; TRBD2 might be the D (6 bases). Per germline, CDR1 SGHAT and CDR2 FQNNGV. V lost 8 bases, J lost 15 bases, and 23 bases lay in between. There are 13 residues in the CDR3.

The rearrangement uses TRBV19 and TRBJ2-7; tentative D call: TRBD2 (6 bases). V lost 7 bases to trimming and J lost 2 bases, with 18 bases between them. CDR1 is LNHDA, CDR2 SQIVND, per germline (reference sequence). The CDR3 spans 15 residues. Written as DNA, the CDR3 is TGTGCCAGTACCCCCGGCATGGGACTTGCCTACGAGCAGTACTTC. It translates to CASTPGMGLAYEQYF.

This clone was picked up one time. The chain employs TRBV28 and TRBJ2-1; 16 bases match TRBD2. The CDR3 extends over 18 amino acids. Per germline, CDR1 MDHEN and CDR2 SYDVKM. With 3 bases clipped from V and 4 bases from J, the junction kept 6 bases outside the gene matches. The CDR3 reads CASSFGTSGRARYNEQFF. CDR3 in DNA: TGTGCCAGCAGTTTTGGGACTAGCGGGAGGGCTAGATACAATGAGCAGTTCTTC. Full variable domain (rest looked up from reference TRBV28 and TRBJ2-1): DVKVTQSSRYLVKRTGEKVFLECVQDMDHENMFWYRQDPGLGLRLIYFSYDVKMKEKGDIPEGYSVSREKKERFSLILESASTNQTSMYLCASSFGTSGRARYNEQFFGPGTRLTVL.

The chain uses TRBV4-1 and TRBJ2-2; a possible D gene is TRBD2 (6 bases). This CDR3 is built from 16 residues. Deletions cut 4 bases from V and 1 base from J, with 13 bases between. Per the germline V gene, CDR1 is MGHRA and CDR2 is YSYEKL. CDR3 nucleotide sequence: TGCGCCAGCAGCCCAAAAGGTAGCGGGAACACCGGGGAGCTGTTTTTT. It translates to CASSPKGSGNTGELFF.

The CDR3 is CASSWRDGNTGELFF. The CDR3 DNA reads as TGTGCCAGCAGCTGGAGGGACGGGAACACCGGGGAGCTGTTTTTT. The chain carries TRBV5-8 and TRBJ2-2, with TRBD2 as a possible D gene (6 bases). Trimming removed 3 bases at V and 1 base at J, with 10 bases between. This CDR3 region has 15 residues. Per germline, CDR1 SGHTS and CDR2 YDEGEE.

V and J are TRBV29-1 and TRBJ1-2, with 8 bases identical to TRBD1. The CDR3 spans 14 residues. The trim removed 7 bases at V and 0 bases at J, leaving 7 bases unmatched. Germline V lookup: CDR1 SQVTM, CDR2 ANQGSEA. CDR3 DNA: TGCAGCGCCAGACAGGGGAAAGCTAACTATGGCTACACCTTC. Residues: CSARQGKANYGYTF.

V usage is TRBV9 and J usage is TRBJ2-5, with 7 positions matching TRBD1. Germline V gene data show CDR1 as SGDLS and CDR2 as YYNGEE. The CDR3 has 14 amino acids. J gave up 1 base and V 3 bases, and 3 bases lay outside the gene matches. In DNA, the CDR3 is TGTGCCAGCAGCGGACAGGGTGGCCAAGAGACCCAGTACTTC. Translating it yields CASSGQGGQETQYF.

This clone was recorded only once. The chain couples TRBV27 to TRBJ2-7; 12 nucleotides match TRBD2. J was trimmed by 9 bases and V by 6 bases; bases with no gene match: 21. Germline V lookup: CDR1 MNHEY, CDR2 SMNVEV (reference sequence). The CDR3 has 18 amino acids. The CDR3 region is CASRHKVSSGRDKDGQYF. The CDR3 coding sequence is TGTGCCAGCAGACATAAAGTTTCTAGCGGGAGGGACAAGGACGGGCAGTACTTC.

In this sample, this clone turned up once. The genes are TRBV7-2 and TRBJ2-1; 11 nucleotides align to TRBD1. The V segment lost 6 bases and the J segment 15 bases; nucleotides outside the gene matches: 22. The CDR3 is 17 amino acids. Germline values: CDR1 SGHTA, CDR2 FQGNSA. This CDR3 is CASRYPPDGQGADMTFF. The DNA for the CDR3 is TGTGCCAGCAGATATCCCCCCGACGGACAGGGGGCTGACATGACGTTCTTC.

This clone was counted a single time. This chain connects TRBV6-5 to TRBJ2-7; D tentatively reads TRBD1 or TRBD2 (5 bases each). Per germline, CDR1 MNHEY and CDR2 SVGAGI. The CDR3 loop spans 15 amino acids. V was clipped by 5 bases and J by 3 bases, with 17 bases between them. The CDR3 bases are TGTGCCAGCAGTGGAACCGGGACGGGCGACTACGAGCAGTACTTC. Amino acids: CASSGTGTGDYEQYF.